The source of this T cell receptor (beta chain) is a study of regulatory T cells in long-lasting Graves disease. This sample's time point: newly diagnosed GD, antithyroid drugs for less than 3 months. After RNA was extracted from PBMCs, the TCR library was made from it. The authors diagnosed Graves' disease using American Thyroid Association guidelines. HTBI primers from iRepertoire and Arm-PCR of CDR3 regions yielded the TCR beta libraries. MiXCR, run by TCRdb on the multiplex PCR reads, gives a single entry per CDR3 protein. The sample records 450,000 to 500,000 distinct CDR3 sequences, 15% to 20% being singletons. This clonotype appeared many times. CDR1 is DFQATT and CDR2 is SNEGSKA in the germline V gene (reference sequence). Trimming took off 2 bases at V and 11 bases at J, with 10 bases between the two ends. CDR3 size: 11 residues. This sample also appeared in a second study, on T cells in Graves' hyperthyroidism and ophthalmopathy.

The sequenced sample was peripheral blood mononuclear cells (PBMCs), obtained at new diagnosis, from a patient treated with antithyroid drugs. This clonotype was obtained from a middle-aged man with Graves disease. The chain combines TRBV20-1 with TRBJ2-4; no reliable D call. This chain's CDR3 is CSARYHQLQYF. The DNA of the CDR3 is TGCAGTGCTAGATACCATCAACTTCAGTACTTC.